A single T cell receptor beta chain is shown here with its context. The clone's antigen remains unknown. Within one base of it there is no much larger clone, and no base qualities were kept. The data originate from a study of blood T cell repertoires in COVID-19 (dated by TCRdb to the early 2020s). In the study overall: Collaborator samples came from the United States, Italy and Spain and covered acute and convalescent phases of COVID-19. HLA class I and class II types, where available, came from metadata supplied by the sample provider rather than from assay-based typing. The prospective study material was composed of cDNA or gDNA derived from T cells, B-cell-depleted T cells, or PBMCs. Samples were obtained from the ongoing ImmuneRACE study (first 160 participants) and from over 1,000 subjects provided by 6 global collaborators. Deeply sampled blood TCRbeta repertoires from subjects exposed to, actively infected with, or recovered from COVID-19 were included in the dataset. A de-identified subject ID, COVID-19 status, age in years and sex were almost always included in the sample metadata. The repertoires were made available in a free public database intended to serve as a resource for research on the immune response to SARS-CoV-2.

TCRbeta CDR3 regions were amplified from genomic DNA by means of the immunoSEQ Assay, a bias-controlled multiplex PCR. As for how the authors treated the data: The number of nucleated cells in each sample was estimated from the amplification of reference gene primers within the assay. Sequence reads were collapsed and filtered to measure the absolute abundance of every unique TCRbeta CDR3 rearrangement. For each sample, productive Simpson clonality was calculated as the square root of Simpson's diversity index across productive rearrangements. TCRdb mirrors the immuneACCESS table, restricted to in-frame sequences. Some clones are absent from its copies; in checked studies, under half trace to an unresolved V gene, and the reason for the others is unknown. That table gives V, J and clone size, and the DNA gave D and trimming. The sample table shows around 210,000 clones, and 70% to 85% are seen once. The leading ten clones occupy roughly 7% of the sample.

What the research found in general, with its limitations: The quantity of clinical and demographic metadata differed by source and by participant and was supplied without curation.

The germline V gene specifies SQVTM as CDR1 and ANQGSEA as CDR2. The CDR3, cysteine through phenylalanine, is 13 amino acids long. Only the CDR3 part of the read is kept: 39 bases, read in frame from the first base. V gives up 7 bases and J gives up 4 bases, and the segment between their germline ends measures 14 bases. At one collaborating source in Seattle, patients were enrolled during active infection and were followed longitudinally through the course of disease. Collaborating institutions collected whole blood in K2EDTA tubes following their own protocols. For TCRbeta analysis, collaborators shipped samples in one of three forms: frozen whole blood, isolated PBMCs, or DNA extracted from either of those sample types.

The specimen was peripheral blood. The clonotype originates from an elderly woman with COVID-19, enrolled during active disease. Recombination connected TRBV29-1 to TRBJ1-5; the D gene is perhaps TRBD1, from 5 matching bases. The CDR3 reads CSGGGGRNQPQHF. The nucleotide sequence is TGCAGCGGCGGGGGGGGGAGAAATCAGCCCCAGCATTTT.